This entry describes one T cell receptor (beta chain). These data come from a study of T cells in Graves' hyperthyroidism and ophthalmopathy. Per the germline V gene, CDR1 is LGHDT and CDR2 is YNNKEL (reference sequence). V lost 3 bases, J lost 11 bases, and 8 bases stayed unmatched. There are 13 residues in the CDR3. Amplified regions were TCR beta CDR3 sequences from RNA transcripts. HTBI primers were employed in a first-round RT-PCR of the TCR CDR3. TCRdb reprocessed the multiplex PCR reads with MiXCR, giving one entry per CDR3 protein. Of some 550,000 distinct CDR3 sequences listed, 15% to 20% are singletons.

This chain links TRBV3-1 with TRBJ1-1; TRBD1 matches at 8 bases. The receptor was derived from a woman aged 40 to 55 with Graves' ophthalmopathy. The source material was blood. The CDR3 loop reads CASSQATRGPAFF. As DNA, the CDR3 is TGTGCCAGCAGCCAGGCGACCAGGGGGCCGGCTTTCTTT.